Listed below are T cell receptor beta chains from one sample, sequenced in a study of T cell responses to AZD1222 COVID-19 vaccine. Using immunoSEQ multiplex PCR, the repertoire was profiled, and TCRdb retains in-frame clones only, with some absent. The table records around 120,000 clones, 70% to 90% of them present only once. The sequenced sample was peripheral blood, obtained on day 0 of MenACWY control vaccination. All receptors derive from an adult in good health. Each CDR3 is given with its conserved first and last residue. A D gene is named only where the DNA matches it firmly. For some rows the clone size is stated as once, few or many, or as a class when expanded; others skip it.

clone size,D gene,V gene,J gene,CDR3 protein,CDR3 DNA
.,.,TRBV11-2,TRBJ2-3,CASSSGRGATDTQYF,TGTGCCAGCAGCTCCGGCCGGGGGGCCACAGATACGCAGTATTTT
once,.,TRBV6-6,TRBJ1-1,CASSHAAWGGEAFF,TGTGCCAGCAGCCACGCGGCCTGGGGGGGTGAAGCTTTCTTT
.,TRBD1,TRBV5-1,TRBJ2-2,CASSVRTGGPGELFF,TGCGCCAGCAGCGTGCGGACAGGGGGGCCCGGGGAGCTGTTTTTT
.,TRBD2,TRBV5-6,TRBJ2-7,CASRLAGGTYEQYF,TGTGCCAGCAGGCTAGCGGGGGGAACCTACGAGCAGTACTTC
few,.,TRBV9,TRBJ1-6,CASSGGNTYNSPLHF,TGTGCCAGCAGCGGAGGGAATACCTATAATTCACCCCTCCACTTT
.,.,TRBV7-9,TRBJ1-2,CASSLEMAGYGYTF,TGTGCCAGCAGCTTAGAGATGGCAGGCTATGGCTACACCTTC
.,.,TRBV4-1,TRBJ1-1,CASSQESKTEAFF,TGCGCCAGCAGCCAAGAGTCAAAAACTGAAGCTTTCTTT
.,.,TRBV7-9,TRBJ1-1,CASGTSGNTEAFF,TGTGCCAGCGGTACCTCAGGGAACACTGAAGCTTTCTTT
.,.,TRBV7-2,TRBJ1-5,CASSLDTKVNQPQHF,TGTGCCAGCAGCTTGGACACCAAAGTCAATCAGCCCCAGCATTTT
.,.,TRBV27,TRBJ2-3,CASSFTGNGRDTQYF,TGTGCCAGCAGTTTCACAGGGAATGGTAGGGATACGCAGTATTTT
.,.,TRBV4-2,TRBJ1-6,CASSQEWVAALHF,TGTGCCAGCAGCCAAGAGTGGGTCGCGGCCCTCCACTTT
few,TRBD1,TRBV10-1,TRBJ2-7,CASSHGQGGTYEQYF,TGCGCCAGCAGTCACGGACAGGGTGGAACCTACGAGCAGTACTTC
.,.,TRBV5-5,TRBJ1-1,CASSLEQDGWPEAFF,TGTGCCAGCAGCTTGGAACAGGATGGGTGGCCTGAAGCTTTCTTT
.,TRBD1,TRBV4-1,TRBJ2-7,CASSQRTGEQYF,TGCGCCAGCAGCCAGCGGACAGGCGAGCAGTACTTC
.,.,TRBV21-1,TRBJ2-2,CASSKERTGELFF,TGTGCCAGCAGCAAAGAACGGACCGGGGAGCTGTTTTTT